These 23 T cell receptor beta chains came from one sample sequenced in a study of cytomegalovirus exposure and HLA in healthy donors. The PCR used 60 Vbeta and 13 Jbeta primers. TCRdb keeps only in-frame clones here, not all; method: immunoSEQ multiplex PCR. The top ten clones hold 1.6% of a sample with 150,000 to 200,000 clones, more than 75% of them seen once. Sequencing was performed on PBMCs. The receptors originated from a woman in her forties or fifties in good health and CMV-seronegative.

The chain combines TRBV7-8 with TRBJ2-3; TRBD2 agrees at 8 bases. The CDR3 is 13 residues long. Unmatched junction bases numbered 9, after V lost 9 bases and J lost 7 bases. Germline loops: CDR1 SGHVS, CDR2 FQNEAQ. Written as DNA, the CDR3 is TGTGCCAGTGCGGGGGGAACACAACATACGCAGTATTTT. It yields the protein CASAGGTQHTQYF.

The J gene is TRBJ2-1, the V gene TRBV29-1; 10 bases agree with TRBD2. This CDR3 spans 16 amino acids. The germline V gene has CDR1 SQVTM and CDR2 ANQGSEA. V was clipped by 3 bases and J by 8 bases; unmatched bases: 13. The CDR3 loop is CSVELLAGGVVDEQFF. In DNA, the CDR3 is TGCAGCGTTGAGTTGTTAGCGGGAGGCGTTGTGGATGAGCAGTTCTTC.

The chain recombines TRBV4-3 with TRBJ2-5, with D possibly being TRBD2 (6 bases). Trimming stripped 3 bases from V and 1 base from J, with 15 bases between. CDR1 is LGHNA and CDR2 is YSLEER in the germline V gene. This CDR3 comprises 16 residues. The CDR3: CASSHEIGRGQETQYF. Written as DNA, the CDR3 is TGCGCCAGCAGCCATGAAATAGGGCGGGGCCAAGAGACCCAGTACTTC.

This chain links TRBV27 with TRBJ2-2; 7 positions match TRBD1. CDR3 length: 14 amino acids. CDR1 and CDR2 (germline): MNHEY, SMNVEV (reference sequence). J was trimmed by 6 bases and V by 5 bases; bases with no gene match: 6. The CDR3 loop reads CASSPTGYPGELFF. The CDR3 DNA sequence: TGTGCCAGCAGTCCGACAGGGTATCCCGGGGAGCTGTTTTTT.

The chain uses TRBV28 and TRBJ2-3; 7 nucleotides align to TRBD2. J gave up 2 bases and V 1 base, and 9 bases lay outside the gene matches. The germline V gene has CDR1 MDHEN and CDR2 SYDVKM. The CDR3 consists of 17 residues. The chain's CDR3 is CASSLLGLAGNTDTQYF. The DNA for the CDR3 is TGTGCCAGCAGTTTATTAGGGTTAGCGGGCAACACAGATACGCAGTATTTT.

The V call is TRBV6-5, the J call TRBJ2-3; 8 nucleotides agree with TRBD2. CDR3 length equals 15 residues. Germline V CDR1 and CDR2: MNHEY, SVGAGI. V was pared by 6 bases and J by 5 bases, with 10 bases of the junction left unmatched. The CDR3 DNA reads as TGTGCCAGCAGACCCAGCGGGAGTATTGTAGATACGCAGTATTTT. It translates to CASRPSGSIVDTQYF.

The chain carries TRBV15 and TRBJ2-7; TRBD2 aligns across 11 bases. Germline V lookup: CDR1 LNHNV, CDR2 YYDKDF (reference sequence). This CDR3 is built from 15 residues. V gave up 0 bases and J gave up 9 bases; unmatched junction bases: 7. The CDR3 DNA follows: TGTGCCACCAGCAGAGATCGTACTAGCGGGAGTAGGCAGTACTTC. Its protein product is CATSRDRTSGSRQYF.

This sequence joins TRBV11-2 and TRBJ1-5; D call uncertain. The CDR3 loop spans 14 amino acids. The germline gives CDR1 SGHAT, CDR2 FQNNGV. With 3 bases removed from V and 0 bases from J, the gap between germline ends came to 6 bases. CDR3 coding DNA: TGTGCCAGCAGCTTGGGCTATAGCAATCAGCCCCAGCATTTT. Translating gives CASSLGYSNQPQHF.

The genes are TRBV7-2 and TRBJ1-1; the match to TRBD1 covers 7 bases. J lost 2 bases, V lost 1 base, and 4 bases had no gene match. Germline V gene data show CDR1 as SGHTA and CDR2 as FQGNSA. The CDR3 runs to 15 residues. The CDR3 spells CASSLDGGGNTEAFF. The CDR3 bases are TGTGCCAGCAGCTTAGACGGAGGGGGCAACACTGAAGCTTTCTTT.

CDR3 sequence: CASSVVAGGSREQFF. The CDR3 coding sequence is TGTGCCAGCAGCGTAGTAGCGGGGGGCTCGAGGGAGCAGTTCTTC. V is TRBV9 and J is TRBJ2-1; 10 bases are a match to TRBD2. V trimming: 0 bases; J trimming: 10 bases; junction bases outside the gene matches: 7. The V gene's germline CDR1 is SGDLS and CDR2 YYNGEE. The CDR3 contains 15 residues.

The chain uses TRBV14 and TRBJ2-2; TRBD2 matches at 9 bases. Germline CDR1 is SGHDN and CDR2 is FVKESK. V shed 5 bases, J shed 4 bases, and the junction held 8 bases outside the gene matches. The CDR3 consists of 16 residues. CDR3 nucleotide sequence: TGTGCCAGCAGCTCCGCCGTAGCGGGAGTCACCGGGGAGCTGTTTTTT. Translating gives CASSSAVAGVTGELFF.

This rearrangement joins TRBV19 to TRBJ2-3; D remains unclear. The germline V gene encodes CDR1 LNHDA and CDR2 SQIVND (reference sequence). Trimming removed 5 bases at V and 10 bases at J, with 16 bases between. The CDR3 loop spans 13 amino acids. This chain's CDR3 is CASSPLRSTPQYF. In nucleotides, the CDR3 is TGTGCCAGTAGTCCTCTCAGGTCCACGCCGCAGTATTTT.

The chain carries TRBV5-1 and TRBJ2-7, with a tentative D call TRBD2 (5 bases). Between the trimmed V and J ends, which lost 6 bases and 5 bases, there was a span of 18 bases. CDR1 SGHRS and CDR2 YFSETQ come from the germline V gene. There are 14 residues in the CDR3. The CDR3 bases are TGCGCCAGCAAGAGCGGTCATAGGGTAGACGAGCAGTACTTC. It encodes CASKSGHRVDEQYF.

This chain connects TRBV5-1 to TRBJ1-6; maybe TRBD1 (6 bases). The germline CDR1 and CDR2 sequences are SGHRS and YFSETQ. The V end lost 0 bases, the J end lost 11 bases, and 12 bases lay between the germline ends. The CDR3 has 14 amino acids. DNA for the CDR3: TGCGCCAGCAGCTTGGAACAGGGAACGACACCCCTCCACTTT. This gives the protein CASSLEQGTTPLHF.

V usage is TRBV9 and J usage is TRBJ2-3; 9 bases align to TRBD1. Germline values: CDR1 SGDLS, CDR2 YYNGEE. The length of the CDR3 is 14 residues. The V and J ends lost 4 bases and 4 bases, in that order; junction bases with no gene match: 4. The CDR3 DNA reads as TGTGCCAGCAGCTTGGGACAGGGAGCAGATACGCAGTATTTT. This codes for CASSLGQGADTQYF.

Written as DNA, the CDR3 is TGTGCCAGCAGCCCCTGGGACAGACAAAATGAAAAACTGTTTTTT. Its translation: CASSPWDRQNEKLFF. The rearrangement joins TRBV7-3 to TRBJ1-4, with 7 bases matching TRBD1. Unmatched junction bases numbered 8, after V lost 5 bases and J lost 5 bases. CDR3 size: 15 residues. The germline CDR1 and CDR2 sequences are SGHTA and FQGTGA. The full variable domain, completed using reference TRBV7-3 and TRBJ1-4, is GAGVSQTPSNKVTEKGKYVELRCDPISGHTALYWYRQSLGQGPEFLIYFQGTGAADDSGLPNDRFFAVRPEGSVSTLKIQRTERGDSAVYLCASSPWDRQNEKLFFGSGTQLSVL.

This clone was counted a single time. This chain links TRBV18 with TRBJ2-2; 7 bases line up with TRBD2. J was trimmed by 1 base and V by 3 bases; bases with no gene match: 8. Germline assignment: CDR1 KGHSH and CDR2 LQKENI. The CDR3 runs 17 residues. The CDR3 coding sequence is TGTGCCAGCTCACCCGAAAGAGGACTAGTGAACACCGGGGAGCTGTTTTTT. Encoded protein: CASSPERGLVNTGELFF.

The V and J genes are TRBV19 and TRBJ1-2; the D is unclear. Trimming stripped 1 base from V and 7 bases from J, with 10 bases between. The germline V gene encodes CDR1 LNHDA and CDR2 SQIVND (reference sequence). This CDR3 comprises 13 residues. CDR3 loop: CASSIARGSGYTF. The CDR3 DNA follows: TGTGCCAGTAGTATAGCTCGGGGTAGTGGCTACACCTTC. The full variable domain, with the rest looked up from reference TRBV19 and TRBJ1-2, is DGGITQSPKYLFRKEGQNVTLSCEQNLNHDAMYWYRQDPGQGLRLIYYSQIVNDFQKGDIAEGYSVSREKKESFPLTVTSAQKNPTAFYLCASSIARGSGYTFGSGTRLTVV.

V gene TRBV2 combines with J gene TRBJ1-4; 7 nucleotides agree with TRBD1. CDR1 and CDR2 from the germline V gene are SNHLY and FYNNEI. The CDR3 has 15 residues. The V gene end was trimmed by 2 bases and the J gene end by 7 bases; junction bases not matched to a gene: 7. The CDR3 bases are TGTGCCAGCAGTGAACCTACAGGGGTGGCTGAAAAACTGTTTTTT. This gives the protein CASSEPTGVAEKLFF.

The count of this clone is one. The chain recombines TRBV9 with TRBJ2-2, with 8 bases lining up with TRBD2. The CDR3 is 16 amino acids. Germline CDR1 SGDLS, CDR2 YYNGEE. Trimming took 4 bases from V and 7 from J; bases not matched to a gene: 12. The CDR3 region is CASSPNIRREDGELFF. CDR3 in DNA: TGTGCCAGCAGCCCGAACATACGGCGGGAGGACGGGGAGCTGTTTTTT.

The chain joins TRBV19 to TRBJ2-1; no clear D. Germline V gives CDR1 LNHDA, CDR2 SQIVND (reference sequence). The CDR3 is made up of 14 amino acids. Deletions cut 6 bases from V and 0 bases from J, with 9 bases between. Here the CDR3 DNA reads TGTGCCAGTAGCCACCATAGCTCCTACAATGAGCAGTTCTTC. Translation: CASSHHSSYNEQFF.

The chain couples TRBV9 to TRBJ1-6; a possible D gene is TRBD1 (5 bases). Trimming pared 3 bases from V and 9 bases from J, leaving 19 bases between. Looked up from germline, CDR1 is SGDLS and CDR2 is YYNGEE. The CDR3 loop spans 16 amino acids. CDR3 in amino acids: CASSGDVGARSSPLHF. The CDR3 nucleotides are TGTGCCAGCAGCGGGGATGTAGGGGCGAGGAGTTCACCCCTCCACTTT.

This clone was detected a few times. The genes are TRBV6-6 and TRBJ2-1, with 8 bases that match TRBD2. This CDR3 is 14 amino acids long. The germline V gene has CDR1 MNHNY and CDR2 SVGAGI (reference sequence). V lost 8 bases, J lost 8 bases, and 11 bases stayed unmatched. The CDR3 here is CASRRAGEGYEQFF. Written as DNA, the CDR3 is TGTGCCAGCCGGCGAGCGGGAGAAGGATATGAGCAGTTCTTC.